This T cell receptor beta chain was found in a study of T cells in Graves' hyperthyroidism and ophthalmopathy (dated by TCRdb to the late 2010s). About the full investigation: Peripheral blood samples were taken at the time of initial diagnosis, prior to any treatment. A discovery cohort of about 100 patients, roughly 43 with Graves' ophthalmopathy and 55 to 60 with stable Graves' hyperthyroidism, was used to find distinguishing TCR V-J signatures. Prospective prediction of ophthalmopathy was tested in an independent validation cohort of 18 to 20 hyperthyroidism patients and 17 patients who later progressed to ophthalmopathy. The 85 to 100 discovery patients were divided at random into training and test sets in a 7:3 ratio. Thyroid tissue and blood T-cell repertoires from several Graves' hyperthyroidism patients were also compared in the study. Following sampling, methimazole starting at 30 mg daily was given to hyperthyroidism patients, and high-dose intravenous methylprednisolone was given to ophthalmopathy patients. The paper describes TCR Vbeta CDR3 sequencing of 140 or so peripheral blood samples, made up of fewer than 50 ophthalmopathy patients, some 76 hyperthyroidism patients and about 17 progressor patients. General findings and caveats noted by the study authors: In validation, progression to ophthalmopathy was predicted by the model with 70.59% sensitivity and 72.22% specificity, a median of approximately 6.5 months before onset. Most expanded thyroid clonotypes (frequency above 0.001) were also detected in blood, suggesting blood repertoires may reflect thyroid immune responses. A model built on a 13 V-J signature distinguished ophthalmopathy from stable hyperthyroidism, reaching around 87% sensitivity and around 82% specificity in cross-validation and 80%/75% in testing. Sample size was not statistically predetermined, and investigators were not blinded to group allocation.

Amplification of TCR beta CDR3 regions was carried out from RNA transcripts. The first round of RT-PCR for the TCR CDR3 was performed with the HTBI primer set and the Qiagen OneStep RT-PCR kit. Libraries were constructed in a second round of multiplex PCR, after which size selection and purification were performed. The libraries were sequenced on an Illumina HiSeq2000 using paired-end 100 bp reads. From the authors' description of their analysis: SOAPnuke was used to process the raw data, removing reads that contained adapters or uncalled bases, had a mean Phred below 15, or lacked an exact match to the constant primer or identifier. COPE v1.2.5 was used to merge the high-quality paired reads, and each unique nucleotide sequence was defined as a clonotype. MiTCR v1.1 was used to align the clonotypes against IMGT TRBV, TRBD and TRBJ reference segments. Analysis was restricted to V-J combinations with a frequency above 0.0001, which covered roughly 99% of repertoires. A TCS score was defined as the ratio between F50 (clonal expansion) and ExV (chaos), using BLOSUM62-based TCRdist between CDR3 peptides within each V-J. Welch's t-statistics and random forest reduced 450 to 600 V-J features to fewer than 15, which were used in a naive Bayes classifier (R e1071). TCRdb cleaned the public reads at Q25 with fastp, built clones with MiXCR and kept in-frame beta chains. For every CDR3 protein sequence, its rows merge into one entry that carries the most common genes and DNA. The V and J calls here are based on TCRdb, not the publication. Within this sample are fewer than 800,000 distinct CDR3 sequences, with over 15% of them counted one time only. Jointly, the top ten make up around 7.7% of the sample.

Details on this clonotype: This clone's antigen is unknown. Within one base of it there is no much larger clone, and no base qualities were kept.

A patient counted as having stable Graves' hyperthyroidism if no progression to ophthalmopathy occurred over 18 months of follow-up. Hyperthyroidism patients were newly diagnosed, had a disease duration of under 2 months, and were aged 18 to 65 years. Patients with uncontrolled infections, other autoimmune diseases, pregnancy or lactation were excluded. Diagnoses were based on clinical symptoms, serum thyroxine and TRAb, thyroid ultrasound and orbital computed tomography. PBMCs were isolated from more than 9 ml of fresh peripheral blood by Ficoll-Paque density gradient centrifugation. Trizol reagent was used to extract total RNA, and RNA quality was then checked on an Agilent 2100 Bioanalyzer. At the junction V is shortened by 1 base and J by 4 bases, with 22 bases in between. CDR1 and CDR2 (SEHNR, FQNEAQ) derive from the germline V gene (reference sequence). There are 18 amino acids in the CDR3, from cysteine to phenylalanine inclusive. Only the CDR3 region is kept as DNA, spanning 54 bases read in frame from base 1.

This chain joins TRBV7-9 to TRBJ2-5; the D gene is not confidently resolved. Sequences were obtained from blood. The origin of this receptor is a man in his late teens or twenties with Graves' hyperthyroidism. Read as DNA, the sequence is TGTGCCAGCAGCTTAGGTCTTTCGGGCCGTCACCTCAGAGAGACCCAGTACTTC. Its translation reads: CASSLGLSGRHLRETQYF.